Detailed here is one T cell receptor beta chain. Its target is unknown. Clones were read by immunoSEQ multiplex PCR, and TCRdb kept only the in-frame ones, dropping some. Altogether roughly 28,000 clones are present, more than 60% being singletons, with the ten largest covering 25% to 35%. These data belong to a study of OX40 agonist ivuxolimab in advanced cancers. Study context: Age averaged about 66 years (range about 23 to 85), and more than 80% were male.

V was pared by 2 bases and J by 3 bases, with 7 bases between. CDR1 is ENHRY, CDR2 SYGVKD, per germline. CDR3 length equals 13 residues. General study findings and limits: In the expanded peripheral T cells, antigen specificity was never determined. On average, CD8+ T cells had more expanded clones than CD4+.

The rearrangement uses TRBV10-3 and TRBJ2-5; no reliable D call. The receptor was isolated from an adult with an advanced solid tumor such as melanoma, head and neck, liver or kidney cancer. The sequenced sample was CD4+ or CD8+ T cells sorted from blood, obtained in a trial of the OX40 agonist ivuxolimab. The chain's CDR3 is CAISEGLEETQYF. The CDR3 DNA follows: TGTGCCATCAGTGAGGGGTTGGAAGAGACCCAGTACTTC.